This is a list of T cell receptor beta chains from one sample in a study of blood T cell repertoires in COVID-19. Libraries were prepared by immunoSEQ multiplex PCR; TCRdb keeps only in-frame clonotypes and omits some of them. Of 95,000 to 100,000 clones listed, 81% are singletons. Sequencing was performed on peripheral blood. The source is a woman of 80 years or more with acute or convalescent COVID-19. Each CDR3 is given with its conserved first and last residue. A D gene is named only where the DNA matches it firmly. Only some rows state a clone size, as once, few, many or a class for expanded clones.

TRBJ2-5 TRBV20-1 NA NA CSASVVEETQYF TGCAGTGCTAGTGTAGTAGAAGAGACCCAGTACTTC
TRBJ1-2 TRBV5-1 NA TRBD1 CASHGQGRGYTF TGCGCCAGTCACGGACAGGGCAGGGGCTACACCTTC
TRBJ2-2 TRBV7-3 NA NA CASSLPGWGGTGTGELFF TGTGCCAGCAGCCTCCCAGGCTGGGGAGGTACGGGTACCGGGGAGCTGTTTTTT
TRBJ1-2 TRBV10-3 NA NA CAITGVDTSGYTF TGTGCCATCACCGGGGTAGACACCTCGGGCTACACCTTC
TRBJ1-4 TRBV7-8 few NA CASSRAGQGEKLFF TGTGCCAGCAGCCGAGCAGGGCAGGGTGAAAAACTGTTTTTT
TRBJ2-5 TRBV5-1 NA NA CASSFFGTFEETQYF TGCGCCAGCAGCTTTTTTGGGACTTTCGAAGAGACCCAGTACTTC
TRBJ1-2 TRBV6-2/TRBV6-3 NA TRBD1 CASSYPGTGATMHGYTF TGTGCCAGCAGTTACCCCGGGACAGGGGCCACTATGCATGGCTACACCTTC
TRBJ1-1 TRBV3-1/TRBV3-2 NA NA CASSQDPGAHQNTEAFF TGTGCCAGCAGCCAAGATCCAGGGGCCCACCAGAACACTGAAGCTTTCTTT
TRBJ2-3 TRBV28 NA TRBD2 CASNVSGGARNTQYF TGTGCCAGCAACGTTAGCGGGGGGGCTCGTAATACGCAGTATTTT
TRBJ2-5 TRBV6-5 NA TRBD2 CARRLAWEETQYF TGTGCCAGGAGACTAGCGTGGGAAGAGACCCAGTACTTC